This is a list of T cell receptor beta chains from one sample in a study of T cell changes during pregnancy in multiple sclerosis. Method: immunoSEQ multiplex PCR; TCRdb's copy keeps in-frame clones and lacks some. In the table there are around 130,000 clones, roughly 96% of which are singletons. Sample: peripheral blood, taken after pregnancy. The receptors originated from a female donor with multiple sclerosis, enrolled in a pregnancy study. Both conserved end residues are trimmed from each CDR3.

TRBV27	TRBJ2-7	ASSLSPASGGDEQY
TRBV19	TRBJ2-3	ASSIGTRGTDTQY
TRBV6-5	TRBJ2-5	ASSYPTSGTETQY
TRBV19	TRBJ1-1	ASSIGGGYTEAF
TRBV7-6	TRBJ2-2	ASSFRDRGAGELF
TRBV7-2	TRBJ2-5	ASSNPPGLAEQETQY
TRBV28	TRBJ2-7	ASKMTGLASETYEQY
TRBV5-1	TRBJ2-1	ASSSPGLSNEQF
TRBV20-1	TRBJ1-4	SAAYEKLF
TRBV7-6	TRBJ2-2	ASSYGGAHGELF
TRBV7-2	TRBJ2-5	ASSFIAGEETQY
TRBV7-2	TRBJ1-5	ASSFDGTEVEPQH
TRBV5-1	TRBJ1-1	ASSLEQGITEAF
TRBV27	TRBJ1-1	ASSYHRDRFSIAEAF
TRBV7-9	TRBJ2-3	ASSDTWTARTDTQY
TRBV29-1	TRBJ2-5	SVSDRDIQETQY
TRBV6-5	TRBJ2-7	ASSAQGASYEQY
TRBV4-2	TRBJ2-5	ASSQVGLAEPQETQY
TRBV7-2	TRBJ2-2	ASSFGTANTGELF
TRBV6-5	TRBJ2-1	ASSGRDRGYNEQF
TRBV7-9	TRBJ2-7	ASSLVDRGLSSYEQY
TRBV6-1	TRBJ2-7	ASSATAGGKNEQY
TRBV6-6	TRBJ2-3	ASRGSSGDNTDTQY
TRBV7-6	TRBJ2-1	ASSFTPGLAGNNEQF
TRBV6-6	TRBJ2-7	ASSFDRGRQY
TRBV5-6	TRBJ2-2	ASSPSRGRPNTGELF
TRBV9	TRBJ2-3	ASSVEAGASTDTQY
TRBV5-1	TRBJ2-7	ASSGSRAEEQY
TRBV10-3	TRBJ1-1	AISEWTGTEAF
TRBV19	TRBJ2-5	ASSFRGETQY
TRBV4-3	TRBJ2-1	ASSQSGENEQF
TRBV5-6	TRBJ2-1	ASSAPSKWGGPNNEQF
TRBV5-1	TRBJ1-2	ASSLGGTDYNYGYT
TRBV10-3	TRBJ1-4	AISEFGGFELF
TRBV29-1	TRBJ2-1	SVVPGRDTYNEQF
TRBV6-1	TRBJ2-4	ASQLRRGKNIQY
TRBV28	TRBJ2-7	ASSFRTRGGEQY
TRBV5-1	TRBJ2-5	ASKAEPSVTQY
TRBV5-4	TRBJ2-1	ASSGVWGGDEQF
TRBV18	TRBJ1-1	ASSPSETEAF